The T cell receptor (beta chain) described here comes from a study of blood T cell repertoires in COVID-19. V lost 6 bases to trimming and J lost 0 bases; unmatched junction nucleotides: 3. The CDR3 has 15 residues. CDR1 is SNHLY and CDR2 is FYNNEI in the germline V gene. Method: immunoSEQ multiplex PCR; TCRdb's copy keeps in-frame clones and lacks some. The table lists 83,000 or so clones, roughly 79% of them singletons. The TCR was taken from a woman older than 75 with acute or convalescent COVID-19. The V call is TRBV2, the J call TRBJ2-1; TRBD2 matches 9 bases. Sequencing was done on a sample of peripheral blood. The CDR3 DNA follows: TGTGCCAGCAGCGTAGCGGGAGCCTCCTACAATGAGCAGTTCTTC. As protein: CASSVAGASYNEQFF.